This T cell receptor (beta chain) stems from a study of cytomegalovirus exposure and HLA in healthy donors. Study-wide findings and caveats: A later analysis, which compared TCR beta chains of equal frequency, found the HLA-associated ones more clonally expanded. The authors later linked a missense DCLRE1C variant to TCR beta V- and J-gene trimming. Evidence from a later analysis indicated that most CMV-associated TCR beta chains looked HLA-restricted.

This CDR3 spans 13 amino acids. V shed 10 bases and J shed 5 bases, with 15 bases lying between them. Germline-derived CDR1 and CDR2 are MNHEY and SMNVEV (reference sequence). The PCR was carried out with 60 Vbeta primers and 13 Jbeta primers. Here immunoSEQ multiplex PCR was the method, and the copy in TCRdb shows in-frame clones only, minus some. The sample carries fewer than 200,000 clones, 82% recorded once. Points on this clone: Its target is not known.

The sequence was obtained from a girl under 10 years old in good health and CMV-seropositive. The chain has TRBV27 and TRBJ1-5; D is unresolved. Material for sequencing was PBMCs. The CDR3 here is CATSVGGDQPQHF. DNA of the CDR3: TGTGCCACCTCGGTGGGAGGAGATCAGCCCCAGCATTTT.